This entry lists 2 T cell receptor beta chains sequenced from one sample in a study of shared clonotypes between healthy human individuals. Using immunoSEQ multiplex PCR, the repertoire was profiled, and TCRdb retains in-frame clones only, with some absent. The repertoire consists of approximately 1.5 million clones, with approximately 98% occurring once and the leading ten covering about 0.42%. Sequencing used naive CD4+ T cells sorted from blood. The subset is: CD45RA+ positively selected. Source of these receptors: a man aged 25 to 45 in good health.

The J gene is TRBJ1-2, the V gene TRBV20-1; TRBD1 agrees at 7 bases. Germline V gene lookup returns CDR1 DFQATT and CDR2 SNEGSKA (reference sequence). V lost 5 bases and J lost 7; bases outside the gene matches: 4. The CDR3 is made up of 11 amino acids. CDR3 loop: CSAAGGGGYTF. CDR3 in DNA: TGCAGTGCTGCAGGGGGAGGTGGCTACACCTTC.

The rearrangement links TRBV28 to TRBJ1-2; perhaps TRBD1 as D (5 bases). In germline, CDR1 is MDHEN, CDR2 SYDVKM. The V end was cut by 6 bases, the J end by 2 bases, with 13 bases between. The CDR3 has 14 residues. CDR3 in amino acids: CASSLSGINYGYTF. In DNA, the CDR3 is TGTGCCAGCAGCCTATCAGGGATCAACTATGGCTACACCTTC.